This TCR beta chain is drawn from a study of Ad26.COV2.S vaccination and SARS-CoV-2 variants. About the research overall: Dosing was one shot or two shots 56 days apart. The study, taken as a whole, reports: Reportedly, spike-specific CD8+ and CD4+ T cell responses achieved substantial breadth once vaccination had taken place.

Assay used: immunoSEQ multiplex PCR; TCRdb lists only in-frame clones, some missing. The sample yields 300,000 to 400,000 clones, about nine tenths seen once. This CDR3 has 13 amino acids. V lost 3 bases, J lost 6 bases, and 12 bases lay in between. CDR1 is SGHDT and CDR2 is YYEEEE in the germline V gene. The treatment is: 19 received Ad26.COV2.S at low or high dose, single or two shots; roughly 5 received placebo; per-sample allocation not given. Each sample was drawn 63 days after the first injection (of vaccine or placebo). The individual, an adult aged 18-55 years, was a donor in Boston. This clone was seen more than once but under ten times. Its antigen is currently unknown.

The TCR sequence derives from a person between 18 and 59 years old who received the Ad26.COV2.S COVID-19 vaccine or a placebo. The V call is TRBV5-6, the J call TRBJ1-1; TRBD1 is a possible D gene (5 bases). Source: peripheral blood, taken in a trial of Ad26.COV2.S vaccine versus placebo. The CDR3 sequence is CASSSLTGAEAFF. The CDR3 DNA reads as TGTGCCAGCAGCTCCTTAACAGGCGCTGAAGCTTTCTTT.